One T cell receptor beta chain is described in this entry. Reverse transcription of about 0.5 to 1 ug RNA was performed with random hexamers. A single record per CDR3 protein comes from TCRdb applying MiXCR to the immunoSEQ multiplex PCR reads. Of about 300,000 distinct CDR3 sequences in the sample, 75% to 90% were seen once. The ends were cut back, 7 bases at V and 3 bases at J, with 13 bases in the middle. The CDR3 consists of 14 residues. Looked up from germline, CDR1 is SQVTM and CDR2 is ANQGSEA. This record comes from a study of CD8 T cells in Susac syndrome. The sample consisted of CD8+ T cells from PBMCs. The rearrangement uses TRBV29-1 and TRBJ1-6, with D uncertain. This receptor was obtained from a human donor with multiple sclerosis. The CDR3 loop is CSATTGDYNSPLHF. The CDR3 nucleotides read TGCAGCGCCACGACCGGGGACTATAATTCACCCCTCCACTTT. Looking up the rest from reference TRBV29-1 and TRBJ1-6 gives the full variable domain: SAVISQKPSRDICQRGTSLTIQCQVDSQVTMMFWYRQQPGQSLTLIATANQGSEATYESGFVIDKFPISRPNLTFSTLTVSNMSPEDSSIYLCSATTGDYNSPLHFGNGTRLTVT.